These 19 T cell receptor beta chains were all obtained from the same sample, sequenced in a study of blood T cell repertoires in COVID-19. Sequenced by immunoSEQ multiplex PCR; TCRdb stores in-frame clones only, minus some. The table has 380,000 or so clones, about 88% seen once. Sample: peripheral blood. Receptors were obtained from a woman aged 60-70 years with COVID-19, enrolled during active disease.

The V and J genes are TRBV19 and TRBJ2-7; D is unclear. The V and J ends lost 4 bases and 0 bases respectively, with 4 bases between them. This CDR3 spans 12 amino acids. The V gene's germline CDR1 is LNHDA and CDR2 SQIVND (reference sequence). CDR3 residues: CASSTSSYEQYF. Here the CDR3 DNA reads TGTGCCAGTAGTACCAGCTCCTACGAGCAGTACTTC. The whole variable domain, filled in from reference TRBV19 and TRBJ2-7, reads DGGITQSPKYLFRKEGQNVTLSCEQNLNHDAMYWYRQDPGQGLRLIYYSQIVNDFQKGDIAEGYSVSREKKESFPLTVTSAQKNPTAFYLCASSTSSYEQYFGPGTRLTVT.

In nucleotides, the CDR3 is TGTGCCAGCAGCCCCCGCAGGGATACGCAGTATTTT. This encodes CASSPRRDTQYF. This chain uses TRBV4-2 with TRBJ2-3, with D hard to call. V shed 4 bases and J shed 6 bases, with 8 bases lying between them. In germline, CDR1 is LGHNA, CDR2 YNFKEQ. This CDR3 has 12 residues.

The chain uses TRBV23-1 and TRBJ1-5; TRBD1 is a possible D gene (5 bases). TRBV23-1 is an ORF for which the function is uncertain. This CDR3 is 13 amino acids long. The germline V and J ends were trimmed by 8 bases and 1 base, with 9 bases remaining between them. CDR3 coding DNA: TGCGCCAGCGGGTACAGGAGCAATCAGCCCCAGCATTTT. This encodes CASGYRSNQPQHF.

The chain uses TRBV5-1 and TRBJ2-7; D is possibly TRBD2 (6 bases). The germline gives CDR1 SGHRS, CDR2 YFSETQ. The CDR3 contains 16 residues. V shed 0 bases and J shed 3 bases, with 16 bases lying between them. CDR3 region: CASSLAELATNYEQYF. As DNA, the CDR3 is TGCGCCAGCAGCTTGGCTGAACTAGCTACCAACTACGAGCAGTACTTC.

The chain is built from TRBV6-5 and TRBJ1-5, with D possibly matching TRBD1 (5 bases). CDR3 length: 13 amino acids. Looked up from germline, CDR1 is MNHEY and CDR2 is SVGAGI. The V end was cut by 3 bases, the J end by 5 bases, with 8 bases between. In DNA, the CDR3 is TGTGCCAGCAGTTATACAGGATATCAGCCCCAGCATTTT. Translating it yields CASSYTGYQPQHF.

A word on this clone: Other DNA variants within this sample encode the same CDR3. CDR3: CASSPRSGGQETQYF. CDR3 bases: TGTGCCAGCTCACCGAGGAGCGGGGGTCAAGAGACCCAGTACTTC. The V call is TRBV18, the J call TRBJ2-5, with 8 nucleotides matching TRBD2. The CDR3 sequence is 15 residues long. J lost 2 bases, V lost 3 bases, and 5 bases had no gene match. Looked up from germline, CDR1 is KGHSH and CDR2 is LQKENI.

The V call is TRBV7-9, the J call TRBJ2-7; 11 bases line up with TRBD1. The CDR3 length is 13 residues. Looked up from germline, CDR1 is SEHNR and CDR2 is FQNEAQ (reference sequence). Trimming at V came to 5 bases and at J to 6 bases, leaving 3 bases not matched to a gene. The CDR3 spells CASSKDRGREQYF. In nucleotides, the CDR3 is TGTGCCAGCAGCAAGGACAGGGGGCGCGAGCAGTACTTC.

The chain uses TRBV30 and TRBJ2-5, with D unclear. CDR1 is GTSNPN, CDR2 SVGIG, per germline (reference sequence). The CDR3 has 14 residues. Deletions cut 0 bases from V and 6 bases from J, with 14 bases between. CDR3 sequence reads: CAWSVPGFLQTQYF. CDR3 bases: TGTGCCTGGAGTGTACCTGGTTTTCTACAGACCCAGTACTTC. The variable domain in full, completed from reference TRBV30 and TRBJ2-5, reads SQTIHQWPATLVQPVGSPLSLECTVEGTSNPNLYWYRQAAGRGLQLLFYSVGIGQISSEVPQNLSASRPQDRQFILSSKKLLLSDSGFYLCAWSVPGFLQTQYFGPGTRLLVL.

The chain recombines TRBV19 with TRBJ2-5; 7 nucleotides match TRBD1. With V trimmed by 2 bases and J by 5 bases, 29 bases remained unmatched. This CDR3 spans 22 amino acids. From germline, CDR1 is LNHDA and CDR2 SQIVND (reference sequence). The DNA for the CDR3 is TGTGCCAGTAGTATATTAGTGGTGGCCCCCTTCATAGACAGGGCCAGCGAGGAGACCCAGTACTTC. Its protein is CASSILVVAPFIDRASEETQYF.

The gene calls are TRBV9 and TRBJ2-2, with 10 bases identical to TRBD2. Germline-derived CDR1 and CDR2 are SGDLS and YYNGEE. This CDR3 has 17 amino acids. J was trimmed by 3 bases and V by 1 base; bases with no gene match: 6. The CDR3 DNA is TGTGCCAGCAGCGTACAAGCGGGGGGGCCGGACACCGGGGAGCTGTTTTTT. Its protein is CASSVQAGGPDTGELFF.

The rearrangement joins TRBV11-3 to TRBJ2-3; 7 bases match TRBD2. Unmatched junction bases numbered 8, after V lost 5 bases and J lost 3 bases. The CDR3 loop spans 15 amino acids. Germline V gene sequence: CDR1 SGHNT, CDR2 YENEEA. The CDR3 region has the DNA TGTGCCAGCAGCCAGCGGGGAGGGGTGACAGATACGCAGTATTTT. Its protein product is CASSQRGGVTDTQYF.

This clone has only a few counts. The chain joins TRBV5-4 to TRBJ2-1; TRBD1 might be the D (7 bases). Germline V CDR1 and CDR2: SGHNT, YYREEE (reference sequence). Deletions cut 4 bases from V and 4 bases from J, with 15 bases between. The CDR3 extends over 15 amino acids. The CDR3 nucleotides read TGTGCCAGCAGCCCAGTGCGGGACAGTTACAATGAGCAGTTCTTC. Translating gives CASSPVRDSYNEQFF.

This chain uses TRBV7-9 with TRBJ1-6; D might be TRBD1 (5 bases). Per the germline V gene, CDR1 is SEHNR and CDR2 is FQNEAQ (reference sequence). V shed 5 bases and J shed 8 bases, with 16 bases lying between them. The CDR3 is made up of 15 amino acids. CDR3 sequence reads: CASSVDLEGDSPLHF. The CDR3 nucleotides read TGTGCCAGCAGCGTCGACTTGGAAGGGGATTCACCCCTCCACTTT.

This rearrangement joins TRBV6-2 or TRBV6-3 to TRBJ2-4; D remains ambiguous. The germline V and J ends were trimmed by 4 bases and 0 bases, with 13 bases remaining between them. The CDR3 length is 16 residues. Germline lookup yields CDR1 MNHEY and CDR2 SVGEGT. The CDR3 region is CASSSLDSIAKNIQYF. Here the CDR3 DNA reads TGTGCCAGCAGTTCGCTTGACTCTATAGCCAAAAACATTCAGTACTTC.

The chain uses TRBV3-1 (or the pseudogene TRBV3-2) and TRBJ2-7, with TRBD1 matching 8 bases. CDR3 length: 14 amino acids. V dropped 4 bases and J dropped 2; count of bases not matched to a gene: 4. CDR1 and CDR2 (germline): LGHDT, YNNKEL (reference sequence). The CDR3 spells CASSRLGQAYEQYF. The CDR3 nucleotides read TGTGCCAGCAGCCGTTTGGGACAGGCCTACGAGCAGTACTTC.

The V gene is TRBV5-1, the J gene TRBJ1-1, with D possibly TRBD1 on 5 matching bases. In germline, CDR1 is SGHRS, CDR2 YFSETQ. CDR3 length: 13 amino acids. Trimming removed 4 bases from V and 4 bases from J, with 11 bases in between. The CDR3 here is CASSPAGTTEAFF. DNA for the CDR3: TGCGCCAGCAGCCCGGCGGGGACCACTGAAGCTTTCTTT.

This chain uses TRBV7-3 with TRBJ1-1; TRBD1 is a possible D gene (5 bases). This CDR3 is built from 13 residues. Trimming removed 6 bases from V and 9 bases from J, with 17 bases in between. Germline V gene sequence: CDR1 SGHTA, CDR2 FQGTGA. The CDR3 coding sequence is TGTGCCAGCAGTTCCTATGGGGCAGGGCAAGCTTTCTTT. Its translation is CASSSYGAGQAFF.

The rearrangement links TRBV5-1 to TRBJ2-1; tentative D call: TRBD1 (5 bases). CDR1 SGHRS and CDR2 YFSETQ come from the germline V gene. Trimming shortened V by 0 bases and J by 3 bases, and 7 bases separated the two germline ends. This CDR3 region has 14 residues. The CDR3 bases are TGCGCCAGCAGCTTGGAACAGGTCTACAATGAGCAGTTCTTC. Translating it yields CASSLEQVYNEQFF.

The chain has TRBV29-1 and TRBJ1-2; D is unclear. CDR1 and CDR2 from the germline V gene are SQVTM and ANQGSEA. CDR3 size: 19 residues. V lost 0 bases, J lost 1 base, and 24 bases lay in between. The CDR3 region has the DNA TGCAGCGTTGAAGATGCGGGCGCGGACCCTCGTTACGATAACTATGGCTACACCTTC. The encoded protein is CSVEDAGADPRYDNYGYTF. The variable domain in full, completed from reference TRBV29-1 and TRBJ1-2, reads SAVISQKPSRDICQRGTSLTIQCQVDSQVTMMFWYRQQPGQSLTLIATANQGSEATYESGFVIDKFPISRPNLTFSTLTVSNMSPEDSSIYLCSVEDAGADPRYDNYGYTFGSGTRLTVV.